A single sample is the source of the 14 T cell receptor beta chains below, sequenced in a study of T cells in Graves' hyperthyroidism and ophthalmopathy. The investigators amplified TCR beta CDR3 regions from RNA transcripts. The HTBI primer set was used in a first-round RT-PCR of the TCR CDR3. Via MiXCR, TCRdb re-called the multiplex PCR reads, giving one row per CDR3 protein. Of 550,000 to 800,000 distinct CDR3 sequences listed, 15% to 20% are singletons. Sequenced sample: blood. The source of these receptors is a man aged 45-65 years with Graves' hyperthyroidism.

This clonotype was seen ten or more times. The chain employs TRBV2 and TRBJ1-5, with D maybe TRBD1 (5 bases). The CDR3 covers 14 residues. Between the trimmed V and J ends, which lost 3 bases and 2 bases, there was a span of 8 bases. Per the germline V gene, CDR1 is SNHLY and CDR2 is FYNNEI. Here the CDR3 DNA reads TGTGCCAGCAGTGAGGGGACGGGCAATCAGCCCCAGCATTTT. Its translation is CASSEGTGNQPQHF.

CDR3 in DNA: TGTGCCAGTAGTTTCTCCGGGACACTAAACGGGCAGTACTTC. As protein: CASSFSGTLNGQYF. The J gene is TRBJ2-7, the V gene TRBV19; a possible D gene is TRBD1 (6 bases). CDR1 and CDR2 (germline): LNHDA, SQIVND (reference sequence). V gave up 5 bases and J gave up 9 bases, with 20 bases separating them. The CDR3 loop spans 14 amino acids.

V is TRBV28 and J is TRBJ1-1; unclear D gene. CDR1 MDHEN and CDR2 SYDVKM come from the germline V gene. Trimming shortened V by 3 bases and J by 4 bases, and 21 bases separated the two germline ends. The CDR3 is made up of 17 amino acids. The CDR3 coding sequence is TGTGCCAGCAGTTTTCTTCATTGGGCCACCAGGTCCACTGAAGCTTTCTTT. It encodes CASSFLHWATRSTEAFF.

J is TRBJ2-1 and V is TRBV4-1; D remains ambiguous. Germline V gene lookup returns CDR1 MGHRA and CDR2 YSYEKL. The CDR3 is made up of 14 amino acids. Trimming left V 3 bases short and J 2 bases short, with 8 bases between. CDR3 region: CASSHGGTYNEQFF. For the CDR3, the DNA is TGCGCCAGCAGCCATGGCGGAACCTACAATGAGCAGTTCTTC.

In regard to this clonotype: The germline gene is not matched at one end of the junction; a read error may be the cause. This CDR3 is CASSQVMRDGGKLFF. In nucleotides, the CDR3 is TGCGCCAGCAGCCAAGTTATGCGGGATGGTGGAAAACTGTTTTTT. V and J are TRBV5-5 and TRBJ1-4; D is unclear. The CDR3 has 15 amino acids. Germline V lookup: CDR1 SGHKS, CDR2 YYEKEE (reference sequence).

The chain links TRBV19 to TRBJ2-1; TRBD2 is a possible D gene (6 bases). Germline CDR1 and CDR2: LNHDA and SQIVND (reference sequence). The CDR3 covers 13 residues. V lost 9 bases and J lost 8, with 17 bases in between. CDR3 coding DNA: TGTGCCAGCACCCATCGGGAGAGCGATGAGCAGTTCTTC. Translation: CASTHRESDEQFF.

Turning to this clonotype: A single base separates this from a much larger clone, so it may be a read error. This chain connects TRBV20-1 to TRBJ2-3; D may be TRBD1 (5 bases). V was trimmed by 4 bases and J by 1 base, leaving 9 bases between them. CDR3 length: 13 residues. Germline lookup yields CDR1 DFQATT and CDR2 SNEGSKA (reference sequence). CDR3 nucleotides: TGCAGTGCTAACGTAGGGGGCACAGATACGCAGTATTTT. It specifies CSANVGGTDTQYF.

This clonotype was seen ten or more times. J is TRBJ2-7 and V is TRBV28; D unclear. CDR1 and CDR2 from the germline V gene are MDHEN and SYDVKM. The CDR3 totals 15 residues. V was cut by 1 base and J by 4 bases, with 14 bases left in between. The CDR3 DNA reads TGTGCCAGCAGTTTATATGACATCGGTTCATACGAGCAGTACTTC. Translated: CASSLYDIGSYEQYF.

In this sample, this clonotype turned up many times. The chain couples TRBV7-8 to TRBJ2-7; 9 bases are shared with TRBD1. The CDR3 extends over 15 amino acids. V lost 9 bases to trimming and J lost 2 bases; unmatched junction nucleotides: 11. Germline V gene data show CDR1 as SGHVS and CDR2 as FQNEAQ. The CDR3 nucleotides are TGTGCCAGTCTAAACCCGGGACAGGGACCCTACGAGCAGTACTTC. Encoded protein: CASLNPGQGPYEQYF.

Points on this clonotype: Compared with germline, one end of the junction differs, possibly owing to a read error. This chain links TRBV5-1 with TRBJ2-2, with D maybe TRBD2 (6 bases). The CDR3 is made up of 15 amino acids. CDR1 and CDR2 (germline): SGHRS, YFSETQ. This CDR3 is CASSLAGPRTGELLF. The DNA of the CDR3 is TGCGCCAGCAGCTTAGCGGGCCCGAGGACCGGGGAGCTGTTATTT.

Ten or more counts support this clonotype. The chain couples TRBV6-1 to TRBJ2-7, with TRBD1 matching over 7 bases. This CDR3 is built from 15 residues. Germline-derived CDR1 and CDR2 are MNHNS and SASEGT. V was clipped by 4 bases and J by 2 bases; unmatched bases: 8. DNA of the CDR3: TGTGCCAGCAGTGGGTACGGGACAGTAACCTACGAGCAGTACTTC. The encoded protein is CASSGYGTVTYEQYF.

This clonotype showed up many times. This rearrangement joins TRBV5-1 to TRBJ2-1, with 9 bases fitting TRBD1. The CDR3 extends over 14 amino acids. Germline CDR1 SGHRS, CDR2 YFSETQ. The V gene end was trimmed by 0 bases and the J gene end by 7 bases; junction bases not matched to a gene: 2. In DNA, the CDR3 is TGCGCCAGCAGCTTGGGGGACAGGGTGAATGAGCAGTTCTTC. Translating gives CASSLGDRVNEQFF.

This clonotype was counted ten times or more. The chain has TRBV28 and TRBJ1-4, with D unresolved. The V and J ends lost 5 bases and 8 bases respectively, with 12 bases between them. This CDR3 has 13 residues. Germline V gene lookup returns CDR1 MDHEN and CDR2 SYDVKM. The DNA of the CDR3 is TGTGCCAGCAGTCCCCCGCAAAAAGAAAAACTGTTTTTT. Translation: CASSPPQKEKLFF.

On this clonotype itself: This could be a read error, since a much larger clone is one nucleotide away. The V call is TRBV18, the J call TRBJ2-1; unclear D gene. Trimming took 3 bases from V and 9 from J, leaving 6 bases between them. This CDR3 region has 11 residues. CDR1 and CDR2 (germline): KGHSH, LQKENI. The chain's CDR3 is CASSPRPEQFF. CDR3 sequence (DNA): TGTGCCAGCTCACCTCGTCCTGAGCAGTTCTTC.